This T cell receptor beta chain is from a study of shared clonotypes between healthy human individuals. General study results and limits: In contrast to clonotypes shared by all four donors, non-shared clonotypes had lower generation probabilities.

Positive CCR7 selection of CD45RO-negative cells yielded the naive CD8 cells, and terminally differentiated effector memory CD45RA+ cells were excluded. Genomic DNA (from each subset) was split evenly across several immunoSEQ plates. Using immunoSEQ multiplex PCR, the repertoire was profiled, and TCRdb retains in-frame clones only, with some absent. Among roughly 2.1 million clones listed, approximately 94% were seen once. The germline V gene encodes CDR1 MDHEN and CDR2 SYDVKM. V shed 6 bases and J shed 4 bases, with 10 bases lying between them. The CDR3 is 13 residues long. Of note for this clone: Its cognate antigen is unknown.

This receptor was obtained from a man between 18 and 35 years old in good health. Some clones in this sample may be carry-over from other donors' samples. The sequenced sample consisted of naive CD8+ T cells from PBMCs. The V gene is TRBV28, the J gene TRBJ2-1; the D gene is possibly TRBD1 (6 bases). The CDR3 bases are TGTGCCAGCAGGTCGGACAGTTACAATGAGCAGTTCTTC. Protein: CASRSDSYNEQFF.